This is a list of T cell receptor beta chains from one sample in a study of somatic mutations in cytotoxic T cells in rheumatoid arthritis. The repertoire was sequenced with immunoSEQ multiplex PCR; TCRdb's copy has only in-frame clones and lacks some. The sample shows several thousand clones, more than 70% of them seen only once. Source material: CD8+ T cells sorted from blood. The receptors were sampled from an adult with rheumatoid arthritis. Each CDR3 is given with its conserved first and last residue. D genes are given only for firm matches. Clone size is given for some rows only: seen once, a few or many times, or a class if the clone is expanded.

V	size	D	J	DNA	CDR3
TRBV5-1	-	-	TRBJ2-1	TGCGCCAGCAGCTTGTACAGCGGACTGAACAATGAGCAGTTCTTC	CASSLYSGLNNEQFF
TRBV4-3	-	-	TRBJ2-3	TGCGCCAGCAGCCAGACAAAGGCAGATACGCAGTATTTT	CASSQTKADTQYF
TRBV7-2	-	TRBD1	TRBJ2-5	TGTGCCAGCAGCTTGCTGAGCGACAGGGTATATGAGACCCAGTACTTC	CASSLLSDRVYETQYF
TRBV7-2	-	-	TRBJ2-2	TGTGCCAGCAGCCCCTCGGGGGCGCGCGGCACCGGGGAGCTGTTTTTT	CASSPSGARGTGELFF
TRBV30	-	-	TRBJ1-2	TGTGCCTGGTGTCCCGGAGGACTTGCCGTCTATGGCTACACCTTC	CAWCPGGLAVYGYTF
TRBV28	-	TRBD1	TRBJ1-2	TGTGCCAGCAGCTTATTGGGACAGGGCGTACCTTTTCTTGGCTACACCTTC	CASSLLGQGVPFLGYTF
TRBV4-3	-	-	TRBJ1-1	TGCGCCAGCAGCCGGAGTGGGGATAGGACTGAAGCTTTCTTT	CASSRSGDRTEAFF
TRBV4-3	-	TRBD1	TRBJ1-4	TGCGCCAGCAGCCCAACAGGGGGGTATGGGGAAAAACTGTTTTTT	CASSPTGGYGEKLFF
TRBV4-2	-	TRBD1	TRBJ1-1	TGTGCCAGCAGCCTACCGGGACAGTCCATGAACACTGAAGCTTTCTTT	CASSLPGQSMNTEAFF
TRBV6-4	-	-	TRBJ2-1	TGTGCCAGCAGTCCCGACAATGAGCAGTTCTTC	CASSPDNEQFF
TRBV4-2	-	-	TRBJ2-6	TGTGCCAGCAGCCTAGCACAGGGTTCAGGGGCCAACGTCCTGACTTTC	CASSLAQGSGANVLTF
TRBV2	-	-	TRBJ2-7	TGTGCCAGCAGCCCCACCGGGGGTAGGGGCTCCTACGAGCAGTACTTC	CASSPTGGRGSYEQYF
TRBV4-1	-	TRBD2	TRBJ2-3	TGCGCCAGCAGCCAAGATTGGGGCTCCCTAGCGGGGACGTTCACAGATACGCAGTATTTT	CASSQDWGSLAGTFTDTQYF
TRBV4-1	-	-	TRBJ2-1	TGCGCCAGCAGCCCTGGGGGTAGCGTTTCGAGCTCCTACAATGAGCAGTTCTTC	CASSPGGSVSSSYNEQFF
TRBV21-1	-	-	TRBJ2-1	TGTGCCAGCAGCATTCAGGGCGATGAGCAGTTCTTC	CASSIQGDEQFF
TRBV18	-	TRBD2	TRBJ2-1	TGTGCCAGCTCACCACCGGCGGGGGGTTCGAATGAGCAGTTCTTC	CASSPPAGGSNEQFF
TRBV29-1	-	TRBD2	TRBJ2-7	TGCAGCGTTCGGAGCGGGACGTACGAGCAGTACTTC	CSVRSGTYEQYF
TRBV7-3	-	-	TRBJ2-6	TGTGCCAGCAGCCTAATGCCTGGGGGGGCCAACGTCCTGACTTTC	CASSLMPGGANVLTF
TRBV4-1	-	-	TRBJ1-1	TGCGCCAGCAGCCAGGGGCGGGACGGACTGAACACTGAAGCTTTCTTT	CASSQGRDGLNTEAFF
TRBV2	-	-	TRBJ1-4	TGTGCCAGCTATACAGGGCGGATTAATGAAAAACTGTTTTTT	CASYTGRINEKLFF
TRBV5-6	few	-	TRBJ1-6	TGTGCCAGCAGCTTGCGAGGGAACGCAGCTCATTCACCCCTCCACTTT	CASSLRGNAAHSPLHF
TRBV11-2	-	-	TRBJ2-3	TGTGCCAGCAGTTCGGGGACCTACACAGATACGCAGTATTTT	CASSSGTYTDTQYF
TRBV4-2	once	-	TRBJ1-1	TGTGCCAGCAGCCAATGGGGAATCTTGAACACTGAAGCTTTCTTT	CASSQWGILNTEAFF
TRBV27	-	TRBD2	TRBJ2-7	TGTGCCAGCCGACTAGCGGGAACCTACGAGCAGTACTTC	CASRLAGTYEQYF
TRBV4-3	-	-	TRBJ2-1	TGCGCCAGCAGCCAAGATTTTAGTAGCGGACCTTTTGGTGAGCAGTTCTTC	CASSQDFSSGPFGEQFF
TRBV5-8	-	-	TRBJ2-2	TGTGCCAGCAGCGCCGACAATGGGGGTAACACCGGGGAGCTGTTTTTT	CASSADNGGNTGELFF